The sequence of this T cell receptor beta chain was determined in a study of shared clonotypes between healthy human individuals. This clone was counted only a few times. The CDR3 loop spans 14 amino acids. Trimming removed 3 bases at V and 2 bases at J, with 9 bases between. Germline V gives CDR1 MNHEY, CDR2 SMNVEV (reference sequence). Ten immunoSEQ deep assay plates were used to sequence the DNA of unsorted PBMCs. Clones were sequenced by immunoSEQ multiplex PCR, and TCRdb holds only the in-frame ones, with some missing. The sample lists around 440,000 clones, around 77% occurring once. The sample was PBMCs. This receptor was taken from a middle-aged woman in good health. Some clones in this sample may be carry-over from other donors' samples. The chain joins TRBV27 to TRBJ2-3; D gene unclear. Here the CDR3 reads CASSFTPNTDTQYF. As DNA, the CDR3 is TGTGCCAGCAGTTTCACGCCCAACACAGATACGCAGTATTTT.